Only one count was recorded for the clone carrying this TCR beta chain. V dropped 3 bases and J dropped 7 bases, with 10 bases sitting between them. Per the germline V gene, CDR1 is ENHRY and CDR2 is SYGVKD. There are 14 residues in the CDR3. This record comes from a study of blood T cell repertoires in COVID-19. In the study overall: Sample material is recorded as cDNA or gDNA derived from T cells, B-cell-depleted T cells, or PBMCs.

In the original analysis: By means of reference gene primer amplification, nucleated cell counts were estimated. Sequenced by immunoSEQ multiplex PCR; TCRdb stores in-frame clones only, minus some. D and trimming were read from the DNA, whereas the V and J calls and clone size are those reported in that table. Of some 200,000 clones detected, 88% appear once; the ten largest clones hold 6%. The chain employs TRBV10-3 and TRBJ1-6; D might be TRBD1 (6 bases). Sequencing was done on a sample of peripheral blood. The sequence was collected from a man between 40 and 49 years old with active or convalescent COVID-19. The CDR3 here is CAISDGRGNSPLHF. The CDR3 nucleotides are TGTGCCATCAGTGACGGCAGGGGAAATTCACCCCTCCACTTT.